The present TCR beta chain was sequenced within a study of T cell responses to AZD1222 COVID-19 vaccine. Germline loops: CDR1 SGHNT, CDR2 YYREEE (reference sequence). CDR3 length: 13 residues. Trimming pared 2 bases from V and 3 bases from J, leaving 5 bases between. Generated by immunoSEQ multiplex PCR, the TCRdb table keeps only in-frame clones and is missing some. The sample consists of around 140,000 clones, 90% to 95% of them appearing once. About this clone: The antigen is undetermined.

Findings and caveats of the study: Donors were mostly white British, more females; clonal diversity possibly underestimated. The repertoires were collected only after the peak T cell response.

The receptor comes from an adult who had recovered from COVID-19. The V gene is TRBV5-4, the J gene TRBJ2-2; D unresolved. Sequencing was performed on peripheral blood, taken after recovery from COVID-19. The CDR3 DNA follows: TGTGCCAGCAGCTTCGGAGACACCGGGGAGCTGTTTTTT. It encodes CASSFGDTGELFF.